This T cell receptor (beta chain) was sequenced for a study of monozygotic twins with inflammatory bowel disease. The study's findings and limits: Data gave no support to a single strong signal or clonotype associated with IBD.

The CDR3 totals 16 residues. Germline CDR1 reads SGHTA; CDR2 reads FQGNSA. Each CDR3 protein gets one entry in TCRdb, which reprocessed the 5' RACE reads and gives no DNA. This table lists fewer than 550,000 distinct CDR3 sequences. Comment on this clonotype: What it recognizes is unknown.

What was sequenced was blood. V gene TRBV7-2 combines with J gene TRBJ2-5; TCRdb's D call of TRBD2 is untestable without DNA. The receptor comes from a human donor with ulcerative colitis or Crohn's disease, or a healthy co-twin of an affected twin (not recorded which). The CDR3 sequence: CASSPGRGLGRETQYF.